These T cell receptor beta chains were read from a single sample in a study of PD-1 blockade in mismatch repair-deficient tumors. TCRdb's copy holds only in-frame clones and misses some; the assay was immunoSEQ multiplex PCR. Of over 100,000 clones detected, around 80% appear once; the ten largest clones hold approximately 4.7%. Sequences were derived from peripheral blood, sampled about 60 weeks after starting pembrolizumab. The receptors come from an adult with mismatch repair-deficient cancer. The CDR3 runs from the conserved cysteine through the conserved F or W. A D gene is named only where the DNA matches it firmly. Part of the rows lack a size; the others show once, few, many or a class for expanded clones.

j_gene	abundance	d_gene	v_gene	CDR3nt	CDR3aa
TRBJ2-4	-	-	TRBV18	TGTGCCAGCTCAGGTGTAGGCTCCAAAAACATTCAGTACTTC	CASSGVGSKNIQYF
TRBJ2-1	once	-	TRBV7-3	TGTGCCAGCAGCTTATCGTCGCCCGGAGAGCAGTTCTTC	CASSLSSPGEQFF
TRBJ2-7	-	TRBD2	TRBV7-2	TGTGCCAGCAGCCGGGGACTAGCGGAAACCTACGAGCAGTACTTC	CASSRGLAETYEQYF
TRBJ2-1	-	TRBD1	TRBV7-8	TGTGCCAGCAGCGGACAAGGGACAGTTCCCTACAATGAGCAGTTCTTC	CASSGQGTVPYNEQFF
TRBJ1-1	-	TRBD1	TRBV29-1	TGCAGCGTGATAGACTTGACAGGGGTGAACACTGAAGCTTTCTTT	CSVIDLTGVNTEAFF
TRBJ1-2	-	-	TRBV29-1	TGCAGCGTTGACGGGTTCGGGGTCCCCTATGGCTACACCTTC	CSVDGFGVPYGYTF
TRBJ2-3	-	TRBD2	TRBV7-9	TGTGCCAGCAGCTCCACGGGACTAGCGGGACCCACAGATACGCAGTATTTT	CASSSTGLAGPTDTQYF
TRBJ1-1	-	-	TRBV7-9	TGTGCCAGCGGGAACTTGAACACTGAAGCTTTCTTT	CASGNLNTEAFF
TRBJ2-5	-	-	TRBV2	TGTGCCAGCAGTGAATGGGGACACCCCCAAGAGACCCAGTACTTC	CASSEWGHPQETQYF
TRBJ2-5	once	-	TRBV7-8	TGTGCCAGCAGCTCGCGTAGGGACCAAGAGACCCAGTACTTC	CASSSRRDQETQYF
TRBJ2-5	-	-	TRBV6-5	TGTGCCAGCAAAGGGTACCAAGAGACCCAGTACTTC	CASKGYQETQYF
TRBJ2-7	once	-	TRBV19	TGTGCCAGTAACTCCGGAGTCGGCCACGAGCAGTACTTC	CASNSGVGHEQYF
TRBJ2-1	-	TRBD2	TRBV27	TGTGCCAGCAGTACCAGATCAGCGGGAGGTGAGCAGTTCTTC	CASSTRSAGGEQFF
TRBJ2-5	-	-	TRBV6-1	TGTGCCAGCATTTATGAGGGGCTCCAAGAGACCCAGTACTTC	CASIYEGLQETQYF
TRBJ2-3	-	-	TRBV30	TGTGCCTGGAGGAGTGCGGATACGCAGTATTTT	CAWRSADTQYF
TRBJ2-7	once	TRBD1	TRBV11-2	TGTGCCAGCAGCCCGGGACAGGACTACGAGCAGTACTTC	CASSPGQDYEQYF
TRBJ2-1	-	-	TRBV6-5	TGTGCCAGCAGTTACCCCCCAGGGGTCCCCTACAATGAGCAGTTCTTC	CASSYPPGVPYNEQFF
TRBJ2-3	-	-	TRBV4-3	TGCGCCAGCAGCCCCGAGGAGGGCGCAGATACGCAGTATTTT	CASSPEEGADTQYF
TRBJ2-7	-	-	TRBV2	TGTGCCAGCAGTGCCCCCTACGAGCAGTACTTC	CASSAPYEQYF
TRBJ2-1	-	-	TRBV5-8	TGTGCCAGGGAGAAACAGAAGGTCTACAATGAGCAGTTCTTC	CAREKQKVYNEQFF
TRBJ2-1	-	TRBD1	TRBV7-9	TGTGCCAGCAGCTTAAAACAGGGGGTTTTCGATGAGCAGTTCTTC	CASSLKQGVFDEQFF
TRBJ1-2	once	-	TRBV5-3	TGTGCCAGCAGCCCTGACGGTAACTATGGCTACACCTTC	CASSPDGNYGYTF
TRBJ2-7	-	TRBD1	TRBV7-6	TGTGCCAGCAGCCCAGGACAGGGGGCGCTTTACGAGCAGTACTTC	CASSPGQGALYEQYF
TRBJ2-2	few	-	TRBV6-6	TGTGCCAGCAGCCCGAGCCGAGTGGACACCGGGGAGCTGTTTTTT	CASSPSRVDTGELFF
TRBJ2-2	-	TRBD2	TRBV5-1	TGCGCCAGCAGCTCGGGACTAGCGGGAGGTACCACCGGGGAGCTGTTTTTT	CASSSGLAGGTTGELFF
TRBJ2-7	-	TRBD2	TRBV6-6	TGTGCCACCCGATTTGGCGGGAGATCCACCTACGAGCAGTACTTC	CATRFGGRSTYEQYF
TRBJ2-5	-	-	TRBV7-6	TGTGCCAGCAGCGCTGACTGGGGAGAGACCCAGTACTTC	CASSADWGETQYF
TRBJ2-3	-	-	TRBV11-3	TGTGCCAGCAGCTTATTTGGGGCGGGGTCTAGCACAGATACGCAGTATTTT	CASSLFGAGSSTDTQYF
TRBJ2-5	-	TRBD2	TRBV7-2	TGTGCCAGCAGCTTAGCGCTGACCAGCGGGACGGTGGAGACCCAGTACTTC	CASSLALTSGTVETQYF
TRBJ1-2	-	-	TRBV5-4	TGTGCCAGCAGCTTGGGGTGGGGGCCGAACTATGGCTACACCTTC	CASSLGWGPNYGYTF
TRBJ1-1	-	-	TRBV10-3	TGTGCCATCAAACCGGGACAGAACACTGAAGCTTTCTTT	CAIKPGQNTEAFF